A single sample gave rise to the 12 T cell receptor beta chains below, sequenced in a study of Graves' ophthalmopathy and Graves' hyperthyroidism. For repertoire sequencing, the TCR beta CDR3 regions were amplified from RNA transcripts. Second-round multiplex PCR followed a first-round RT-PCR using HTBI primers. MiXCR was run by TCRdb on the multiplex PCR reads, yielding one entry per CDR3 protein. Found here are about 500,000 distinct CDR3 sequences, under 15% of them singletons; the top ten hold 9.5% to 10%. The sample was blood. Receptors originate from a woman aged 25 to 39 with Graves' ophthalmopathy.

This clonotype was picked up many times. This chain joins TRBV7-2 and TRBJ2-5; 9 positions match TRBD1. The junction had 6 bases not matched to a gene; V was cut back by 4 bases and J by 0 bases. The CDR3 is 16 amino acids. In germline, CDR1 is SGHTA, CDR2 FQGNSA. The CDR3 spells CASSSKTGGNQETQYF. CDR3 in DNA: TGTGCCAGCAGCTCGAAGACAGGGGGGAACCAAGAGACCCAGTACTTC.

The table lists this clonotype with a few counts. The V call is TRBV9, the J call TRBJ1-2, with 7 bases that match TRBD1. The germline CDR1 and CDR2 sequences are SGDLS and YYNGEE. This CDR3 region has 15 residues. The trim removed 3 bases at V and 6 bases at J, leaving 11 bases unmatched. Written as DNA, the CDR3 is TGTGCCAGCAGCGGACAAGCCGGGACAGCGAATGGCTACACCTTC. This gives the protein CASSGQAGTANGYTF.

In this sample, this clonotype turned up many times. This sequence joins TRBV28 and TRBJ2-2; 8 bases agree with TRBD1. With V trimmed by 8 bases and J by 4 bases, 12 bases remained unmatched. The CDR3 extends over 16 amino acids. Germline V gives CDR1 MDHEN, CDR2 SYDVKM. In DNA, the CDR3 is TGTGCCAGCTCCATTAGGGCAGGGGGCGGCACCGGGGAGCTGTTTTTT. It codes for CASSIRAGGGTGELFF.

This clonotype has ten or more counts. The CDR3 DNA reads TGTGCCTGGAGTGCTGGGGGGAGTTATCAGCCCCAGCATTTT. Translated: CAWSAGGSYQPQHF. The chain recombines TRBV30 with TRBJ1-5, with D possibly being TRBD1 (5 bases). CDR1 and CDR2 from the germline V gene are GTSNPN and SVGIG (reference sequence). The CDR3 loop spans 14 amino acids. Trimming stripped 1 base from V and 5 bases from J, with 12 bases between.

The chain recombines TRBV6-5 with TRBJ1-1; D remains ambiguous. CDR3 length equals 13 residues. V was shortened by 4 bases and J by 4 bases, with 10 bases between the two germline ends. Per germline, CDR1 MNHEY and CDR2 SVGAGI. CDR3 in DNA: TGTGCCAGCAGTTCGGGGTCCGGCACTGAAGCTTTCTTT. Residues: CASSSGSGTEAFF.

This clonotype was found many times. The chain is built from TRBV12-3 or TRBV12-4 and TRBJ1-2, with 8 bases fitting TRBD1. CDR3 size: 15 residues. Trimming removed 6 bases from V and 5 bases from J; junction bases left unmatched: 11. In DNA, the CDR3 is TGTGCCAGCAGAACCGGGACAGGAGGTTCGTATGGCTACACCTTC. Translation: CASRTGTGGSYGYTF.

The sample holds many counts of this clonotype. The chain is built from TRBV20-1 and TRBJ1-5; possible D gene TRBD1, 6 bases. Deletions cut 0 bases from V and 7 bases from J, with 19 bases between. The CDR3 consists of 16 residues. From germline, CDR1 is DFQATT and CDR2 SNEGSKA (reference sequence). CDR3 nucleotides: TGCAGTGCTAGAGATATCCAGGGGACACTCGGGCAGCCCCAGCATTTT. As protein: CSARDIQGTLGQPQHF.

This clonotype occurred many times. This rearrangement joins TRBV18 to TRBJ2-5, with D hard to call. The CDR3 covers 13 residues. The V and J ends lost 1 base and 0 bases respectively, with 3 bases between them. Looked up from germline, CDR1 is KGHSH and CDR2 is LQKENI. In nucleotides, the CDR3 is TGTGCCAGCTCACCACAGGACCAAGAGACCCAGTACTTC. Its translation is CASSPQDQETQYF.

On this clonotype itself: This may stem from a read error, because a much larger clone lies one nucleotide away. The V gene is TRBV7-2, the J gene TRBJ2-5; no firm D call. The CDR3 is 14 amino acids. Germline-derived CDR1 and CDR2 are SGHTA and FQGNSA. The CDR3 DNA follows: TGTGCCAGCAACTTAGGTGCATCACAAGATACCCAGTACTTC. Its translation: CASNLGASQDTQYF.

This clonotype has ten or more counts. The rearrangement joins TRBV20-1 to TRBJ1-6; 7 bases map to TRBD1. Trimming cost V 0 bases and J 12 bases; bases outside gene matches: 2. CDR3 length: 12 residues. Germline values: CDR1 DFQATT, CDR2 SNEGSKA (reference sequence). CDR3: CSAREQGIPLHF. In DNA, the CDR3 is TGCAGTGCTAGAGAACAGGGGATACCCCTCCACTTT.

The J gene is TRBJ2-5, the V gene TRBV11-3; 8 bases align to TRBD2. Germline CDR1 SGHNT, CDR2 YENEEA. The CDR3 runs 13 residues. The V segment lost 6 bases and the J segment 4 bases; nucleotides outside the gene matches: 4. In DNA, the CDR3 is TGTGCCAGCAGGTCGGGACTAGGAGAGACCCAGTACTTC. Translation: CASRSGLGETQYF.

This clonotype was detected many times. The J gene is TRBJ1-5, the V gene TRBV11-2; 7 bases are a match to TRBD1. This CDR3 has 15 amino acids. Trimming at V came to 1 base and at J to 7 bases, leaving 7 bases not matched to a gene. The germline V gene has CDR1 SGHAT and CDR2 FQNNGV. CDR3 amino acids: CASSLGQGSWQPQHF. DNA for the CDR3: TGTGCCAGCAGCTTAGGACAGGGATCTTGGCAGCCCCAGCATTTT.